Described below is a single TCR beta chain sequence and its context. This specimen belongs to a study of control samples from healthy donors and cancer patients. The germline V gene encodes CDR1 MNHEY and CDR2 SVGAGI. The junction had 1 base not matched to a gene; V was cut back by 6 bases and J by 4 bases. There are 15 residues in the CDR3. Sequencing used immunoSEQ multiplex PCR; TCRdb keeps in-frame clones, though not all of them. Among some 150,000 clones, around 94% were seen once, and the ten largest hold 13%. This TCR was recovered from a man aged 35-49 years in good health. Input material: blood. This chain connects TRBV6-5 to TRBJ2-2, with 14 bases that match TRBD2. The DNA for the CDR3 is TGTGCCAGCAGCGGACTAGCGGGGGGCACCGGGGAGCTGTTTTTT. Its protein is CASSGLAGGTGELFF.